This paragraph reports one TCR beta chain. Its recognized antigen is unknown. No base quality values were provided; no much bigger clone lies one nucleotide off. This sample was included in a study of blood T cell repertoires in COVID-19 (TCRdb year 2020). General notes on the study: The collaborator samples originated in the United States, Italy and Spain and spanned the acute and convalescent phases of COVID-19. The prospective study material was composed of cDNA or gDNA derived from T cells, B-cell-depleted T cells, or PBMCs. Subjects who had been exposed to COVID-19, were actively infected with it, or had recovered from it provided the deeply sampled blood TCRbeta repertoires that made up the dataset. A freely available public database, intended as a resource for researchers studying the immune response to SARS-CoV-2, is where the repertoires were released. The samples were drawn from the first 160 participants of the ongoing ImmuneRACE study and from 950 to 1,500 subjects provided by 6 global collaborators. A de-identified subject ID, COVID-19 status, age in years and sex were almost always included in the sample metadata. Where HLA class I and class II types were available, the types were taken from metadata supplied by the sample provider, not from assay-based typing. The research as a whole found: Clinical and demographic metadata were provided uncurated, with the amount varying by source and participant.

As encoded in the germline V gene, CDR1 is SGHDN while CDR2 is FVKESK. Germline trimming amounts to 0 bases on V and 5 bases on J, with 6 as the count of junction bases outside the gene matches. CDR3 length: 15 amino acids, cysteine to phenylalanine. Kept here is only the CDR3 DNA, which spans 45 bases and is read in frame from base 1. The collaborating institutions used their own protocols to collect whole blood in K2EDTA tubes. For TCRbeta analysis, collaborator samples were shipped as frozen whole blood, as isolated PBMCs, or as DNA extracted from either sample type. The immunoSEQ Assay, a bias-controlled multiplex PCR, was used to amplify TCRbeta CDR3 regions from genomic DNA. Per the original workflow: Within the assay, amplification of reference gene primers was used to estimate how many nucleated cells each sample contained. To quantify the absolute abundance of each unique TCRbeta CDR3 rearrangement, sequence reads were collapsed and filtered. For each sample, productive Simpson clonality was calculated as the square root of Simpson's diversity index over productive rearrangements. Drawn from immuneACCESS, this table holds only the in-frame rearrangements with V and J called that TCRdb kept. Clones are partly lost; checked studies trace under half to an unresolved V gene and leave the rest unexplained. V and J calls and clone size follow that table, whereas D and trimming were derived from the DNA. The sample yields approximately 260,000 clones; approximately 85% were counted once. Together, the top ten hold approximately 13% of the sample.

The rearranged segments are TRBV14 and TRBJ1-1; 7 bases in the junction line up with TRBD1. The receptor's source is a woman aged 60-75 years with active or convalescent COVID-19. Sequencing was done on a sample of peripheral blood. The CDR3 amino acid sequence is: CASSQDTSRGTEAFF. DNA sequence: TGTGCCAGCAGCCAAGATACGTCCAGGGGGACTGAAGCTTTCTTT.